The 2 T cell receptor beta chains listed next were all sequenced from one sample in a study of response to subunit inactivated influenza vaccine. TCRdb ran MiXCR on the RT-PCR reads and lists one entry per CDR3 protein. The sample includes hundreds of thousands of distinct CDR3 sequences, 9.5% to 13% of them seen just once. Specimen: PBMCs from blood, collected roughly 47 days after vaccination. Receptors were obtained from a man aged 50 to 60 who received an inactivated influenza vaccine.

This clonotype was seen many times. The chain's CDR3 is CSVLEYSNQPQHF. In nucleotides, the CDR3 is TGCAGCGTTCTGGAGTATAGCAATCAGCCCCAGCATTTT. The chain links TRBV29-1 to TRBJ1-5; D gene uncertain. Per the germline V gene, CDR1 is SQVTM and CDR2 is ANQGSEA. CDR3 size: 13 residues. V was pared by 5 bases and J by 0 bases, with 8 bases between.

The V and J genes are TRBV6-2 or TRBV6-3 and TRBJ2-5, with 8 bases identical to TRBD1. Germline lookup yields CDR1 MNHEY and CDR2 SVGEGT. V dropped 6 bases and J dropped 5; count of bases not matched to a gene: 8. This CDR3 has 14 residues. The chain's CDR3 is CASSRTGGSETQYF. CDR3 in DNA: TGTGCCAGCAGCCGTACAGGGGGAAGCGAGACCCAGTACTTC.